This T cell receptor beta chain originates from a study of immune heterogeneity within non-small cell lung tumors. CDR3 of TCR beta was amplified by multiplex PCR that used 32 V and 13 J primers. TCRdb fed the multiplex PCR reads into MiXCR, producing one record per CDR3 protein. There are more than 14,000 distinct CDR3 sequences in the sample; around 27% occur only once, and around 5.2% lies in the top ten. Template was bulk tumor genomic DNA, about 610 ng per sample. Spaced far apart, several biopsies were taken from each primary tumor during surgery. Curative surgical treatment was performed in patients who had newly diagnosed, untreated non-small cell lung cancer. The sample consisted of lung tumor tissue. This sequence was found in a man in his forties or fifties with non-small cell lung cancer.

The CDR3 loop reads CSVGRDRGETQYF. The CDR3 DNA sequence: TGCAGCGTGGGCCGGGACAGAGGGGAGACCCAGTACTTC. This chain joins TRBV29-1 and TRBJ2-5, with TRBD1 identical over 7 bases. Germline V gives CDR1 SQVTM, CDR2 ANQGSEA. The CDR3 runs 13 residues. J gave up 5 bases and V 6 bases, and 9 bases lay outside the gene matches.